These 28 T cell receptor beta chains originate from one sample sequenced in a study of T cell responses to AZD1222 COVID-19 vaccine. TCRdb's copy holds only in-frame clones and misses some; the assay was immunoSEQ multiplex PCR. The sample has 90,000 to 120,000 clones; approximately 89% are singletons. Sequenced here: peripheral blood, sampled on day 0 of AZD1222 vaccination. The receptor source for this set is an adult in good health.

The CDR3 here is CASSETFSYGYTF. CDR3 sequence (DNA): TGTGCCAGCAGCGAGACGTTCTCCTATGGCTACACCTTC. The chain carries TRBV9 and TRBJ1-2, with D hard to call. V was clipped by 3 bases and J by 4 bases, with 10 bases between them. The CDR3 is 13 residues long. From germline, CDR1 is SGDLS and CDR2 YYNGEE.

J is TRBJ2-3 and V is TRBV2, with 11 bases that match TRBD2. Germline lookup yields CDR1 SNHLY and CDR2 FYNNEI. This CDR3 region has 16 residues. V lost 4 bases and J lost 1; bases outside the gene matches: 4. CDR3 sequence (DNA): TGTGCCAGCAGTGGCCCTAGCGGGGGGCGCACAGATACGCAGTATTTT. Translation: CASSGPSGGRTDTQYF.

The chain links TRBV2 to TRBJ2-6; TRBD1 agrees at 9 bases. This CDR3 comprises 17 residues. Germline values: CDR1 SNHLY, CDR2 FYNNEI. Trimming removed 4 bases from V and 0 bases from J; junction bases left unmatched: 4. CDR3 sequence (DNA): TGTGCCAGCAGTGGGGGGACAGGGCGCTCTGGGGCCAACGTCCTGACTTTC. Its translation is CASSGGTGRSGANVLTF.

Only a few counts were recorded for this clone. CDR3 sequence: CASSRRVPPYEQYF. Written as DNA, the CDR3 is TGTGCCAGTAGTAGGAGGGTGCCGCCCTACGAGCAGTACTTC. This sequence joins TRBV19 and TRBJ2-7, with D possibly matching TRBD2 (6 bases). Germline V lookup: CDR1 LNHDA, CDR2 SQIVND (reference sequence). The CDR3 has 14 residues. V was pared by 4 bases and J by 2 bases, with 12 bases between. The full variable domain, its missing parts supplied by reference TRBV19 and TRBJ2-7, is DGGITQSPKYLFRKEGQNVTLSCEQNLNHDAMYWYRQDPGQGLRLIYYSQIVNDFQKGDIAEGYSVSREKKESFPLTVTSAQKNPTAFYLCASSRRVPPYEQYFGPGTRLTVT.

V gene TRBV6-5 combines with J gene TRBJ1-6; 7 positions match TRBD1. Germline CDR1 is MNHEY and CDR2 is SVGAGI. The CDR3 consists of 13 residues. The junction had 7 bases not matched to a gene; V was cut back by 6 bases and J by 11 bases. CDR3 DNA sequence: TGTGCCAGCAGAGAGACAGGGTCGGCACCCCTCCACTTT. It specifies CASRETGSAPLHF.

The chain recombines TRBV19 with TRBJ2-3, with TRBD1 identical over 7 bases. Germline assignment: CDR1 LNHDA and CDR2 SQIVND (reference sequence). The CDR3 runs 17 residues. V was clipped by 0 bases and J by 4 bases; unmatched bases: 10. The CDR3 sequence is CASSIEVGLGGSDTQYF. CDR3 DNA sequence: TGTGCCAGTAGTATAGAGGTCGGCCTAGGGGGCTCAGATACGCAGTATTTT.

A single count supports this clone. The J gene is TRBJ1-6, the V gene TRBV2, with D unclear. The germline CDR1 and CDR2 sequences are SNHLY and FYNNEI. The CDR3 totals 14 residues. V was pared by 6 bases and J by 0 bases, with 6 bases between. The CDR3 nucleotides are TGTGCCAGCAGGACGGACTCCTATAATTCACCCCTCCACTTT. It codes for CASRTDSYNSPLHF. Variable domain in full (rest from reference TRBV2 and TRBJ1-6): EPEVTQTPSHQVTQMGQEVILRCVPISNHLYFYWYRQILGQKVEFLVSFYNNEISEKSEIFDDQFSVERPDGSNFTLKIRSTKLEDSAMYFCASRTDSYNSPLHFGNGTRLTVT.

The rearrangement uses TRBV18 and TRBJ2-7; TRBD1 matches at 10 bases. This CDR3 spans 15 amino acids. Unmatched junction bases numbered 9, after V lost 8 bases and J lost 2 bases. Germline loops: CDR1 KGHSH, CDR2 LQKENI. The CDR3 protein is CASQRDRGYTYEQYF. CDR3 sequence (DNA): TGTGCCAGCCAGAGGGACAGGGGCTATACCTACGAGCAGTACTTC.

The V call is TRBV6-2 or TRBV6-3, the J call TRBJ2-1; no clear D. The CDR3 spans 11 residues. Looked up from germline, CDR1 is MNHEY and CDR2 is SVGEGT. V was shortened by 6 bases and J by 10 bases, with 10 bases between the two germline ends. DNA of the CDR3: TGTGCCAGCAGCCAGACCAGAGAGCAGTTCTTC. Amino acid sequence: CASSQTREQFF.

The chain is built from TRBV6-5 and TRBJ2-5; 8 bases agree with TRBD1. In germline, CDR1 is MNHEY, CDR2 SVGAGI. Germline trimming cut 5 bases from V and 5 bases from J; bases unmatched to any gene: 7. The CDR3 sequence is 14 residues long. CDR3 DNA: TGTGCCAGCAGTACAGGGGGAAAGGATGAGACCCAGTACTTC. It yields the protein CASSTGGKDETQYF.

This clone was counted a single time. The CDR3 spells CASSPYQLQILRYTF. In nucleotides, the CDR3 is TGTGCCAGCTCACCATATCAGCTACAGATACTTCGCTACACCTTC. The chain links TRBV18 to TRBJ1-2, with D unresolved. The CDR3 covers 15 residues. Trimming cost V 2 bases and J 9 bases, with 19 bases left between them. Germline V gives CDR1 KGHSH, CDR2 LQKENI. Based on the CDR3 plus reference TRBV18 and TRBJ1-2, the full variable domain is NAGVMQNPRHLVRRRGQEARLRCSPMKGHSHVYWYRQLPEEGLKFMVYLQKENIIDESGMPKERFSAEFPKEGPSILRIQQVVRGDSAAYFCASSPYQLQILRYTFGSGTRLTVV.

This chain joins TRBV5-1 and TRBJ1-1; 9 bases align to TRBD1. From germline, CDR1 is SGHRS and CDR2 YFSETQ. The CDR3 spans 14 residues. The V gene end was trimmed by 4 bases and the J gene end by 4 bases; junction bases not matched to a gene: 5. The CDR3 is CASSRDRDATEAFF. DNA of the CDR3: TGCGCCAGCAGCCGGGACAGGGACGCCACTGAAGCTTTCTTT.

The chain is built from TRBV25-1 and TRBJ1-2, with D maybe TRBD1 (5 bases). In germline, CDR1 is MGHDK, CDR2 SYGVNS. The germline V and J ends were trimmed by 9 bases and 3 bases, with 11 bases remaining between them. The CDR3 loop spans 12 amino acids. The CDR3 region has the DNA TGTGCCAGTATGAGGGGTGACTATGGCTACACCTTC. The encoded protein is CASMRGDYGYTF.

With regard to this clone: A read error may produce the germline difference seen at one junction end. This chain links TRBV19 with TRBJ1-1; D is ambiguous. Germline CDR1 LNHDA, CDR2 SQIVND (reference sequence). This CDR3 is 13 amino acids long. CDR3 in amino acids: CASSIVTNAEAFF. DNA of the CDR3: TGTGCCAGTAGTATCGTCACGAACGCTGAAGCTTTCTTT.

The chain joins TRBV5-4 to TRBJ2-5, with 15 bases that match TRBD2. There are 18 residues in the CDR3. V trimming: 4 bases; J trimming: 1 base; junction bases outside the gene matches: 8. Germline V gene data show CDR1 as SGHNT and CDR2 as YYREEE (reference sequence). The CDR3 protein is CASSPGTSGGPFQETQYF. The CDR3 bases are TGTGCCAGCAGCCCGGGGACTAGCGGGGGGCCCTTCCAAGAGACCCAGTACTTC. The entire variable domain, with the rest obtained from reference TRBV5-4 and TRBJ2-5, is as follows: ETGVTQSPTHLIKTRGQQVTLRCSSQSGHNTVSWYQQALGQGPQFIFQYYREEENGRGNFPPRFSGLQFPNYSSELNVNALELDDSALYLCASSPGTSGGPFQETQYFGPGTRLLVL.

The V call is TRBV7-2, the J call TRBJ1-2; D unresolved. Deletions cut 5 bases from V and 2 bases from J, with 21 bases between. The CDR3 sequence is 17 residues long. The V gene's germline CDR1 is SGHTA and CDR2 FQGNSA. CDR3: CASSPGGLSRINYGYTF. The CDR3 DNA reads as TGTGCCAGCAGCCCGGGAGGCTTGTCACGAATAAACTATGGCTACACCTTC.

A single count supports this clone. The J gene is TRBJ1-1, the V gene TRBV10-2, with 8 nucleotides matching TRBD1. The germline gives CDR1 WSHSY, CDR2 SAAADI. The CDR3 has 21 residues. V shed 6 bases, J shed 0 bases, and the junction held 24 bases outside the gene matches. Written as DNA, the CDR3 is TGCGCCAGCAGCGCTTGGCCCGACCCCGGACAGGGCGTTTCGATGAACACTGAAGCTTTCTTT. This encodes CASSAWPDPGQGVSMNTEAFF.

This rearrangement joins TRBV4-2 to TRBJ2-1; 12 nucleotides align to TRBD2. The CDR3 consists of 15 residues. Germline CDR1 reads LGHNA; CDR2 reads YNFKEQ. After removal of 4 bases from V and 8 bases from J, the junction contained 6 bases not matched to a gene. The CDR3 reads CASSPASGGAYEQFF. CDR3 sequence (DNA): TGTGCCAGCAGCCCGGCTAGCGGGGGGGCCTATGAGCAGTTCTTC.

The chain couples TRBV29-1 to TRBJ2-4; the D is unclear. The CDR3 extends over 13 amino acids. Germline-derived CDR1 and CDR2 are SQVTM and ANQGSEA. V lost 1 base to trimming and J lost 6 bases, with 10 bases between them. The CDR3 loop reads CSVEGSRANIQYF. The CDR3 DNA reads as TGCAGCGTTGAAGGGAGTAGGGCAAACATTCAGTACTTC.

This clone appeared once. CDR3 DNA sequence: TGTGCCAGCAGCGTCAATAGCAATCAGCCCCAGCATTTT. Translation gives CASSVNSNQPQHF. The chain couples TRBV6-2 or TRBV6-3 to TRBJ1-5; D is ambiguous. Trimming took off 6 bases at V and 0 bases at J, with 6 bases between the two ends. The CDR3 contains 13 residues. The germline CDR1 and CDR2 sequences are MNHEY and SVGEGT.

The chain employs TRBV5-1 and TRBJ2-2; 8 nucleotides match TRBD1. The V and J ends lost 2 bases and 1 base, in that order; junction bases with no gene match: 4. The length of the CDR3 is 16 residues. The germline V gene encodes CDR1 SGHRS and CDR2 YFSETQ. The CDR3 here is CASSLQGDLNTGELFF. The DNA of the CDR3 is TGCGCCAGCAGCTTACAGGGGGACCTGAACACCGGGGAGCTGTTTTTT.

V and J are TRBV19 and TRBJ1-5, with D maybe TRBD1 (5 bases). Deletions cut 3 bases from V and 0 bases from J, with 9 bases between. Germline CDR1 is LNHDA and CDR2 is SQIVND (reference sequence). The CDR3 is made up of 15 amino acids. The CDR3 DNA reads TGTGCCAGTAGTATTCGACAGACTAGCAATCAGCCCCAGCATTTT. This sequence encodes CASSIRQTSNQPQHF.

The chain has TRBV6-2 or TRBV6-3 and TRBJ2-5, with D maybe TRBD2 (6 bases). CDR3 length: 16 residues. Trimming stripped 4 bases from V and 0 bases from J, with 15 bases between. The V gene's germline CDR1 is MNHEY and CDR2 SVGEGT. CDR3 in amino acids: CASSSTSRRDQETQYF. CDR3 DNA sequence: TGTGCCAGCAGTTCCACTAGCAGAAGAGACCAAGAGACCCAGTACTTC.

The rearrangement uses TRBV13 and TRBJ1-3; the D is unclear. CDR3 size: 14 residues. Germline V lookup: CDR1 PRHDT, CDR2 FYEKMQ (reference sequence). The V and J ends lost 7 bases and 0 bases respectively, with 10 bases between them. CDR3 loop: CASTIRHSGNTIYF. CDR3 coding DNA: TGTGCCAGCACCATCAGACACTCTGGAAACACCATATATTTT.

The chain combines TRBV12-3 or TRBV12-4 with TRBJ2-4; D remains ambiguous. Between the trimmed V and J ends, which lost 3 bases and 4 bases, there was a span of 7 bases. CDR3 length: 13 residues. The CDR3 DNA reads TGTGCCAGCAGTTTTAGTCATAAAAACATTCAGTACTTC. Translation: CASSFSHKNIQYF.

The genes are TRBV11-2 and TRBJ2-1; the match to TRBD2 covers 12 bases. The CDR3 contains 15 residues. Germline CDR1 and CDR2: SGHAT and FQNNGV. Unmatched junction bases numbered 5, after V lost 5 bases and J lost 6 bases. The CDR3 loop reads CASSTLAGGFNEQFF. The CDR3 region has the DNA TGTGCCAGCAGCACACTAGCGGGGGGCTTCAATGAGCAGTTCTTC.

V gene TRBV19 combines with J gene TRBJ1-1, with 8 bases that match TRBD1. J gave up 8 bases and V 7 bases, and 15 bases lay outside the gene matches. The germline V gene has CDR1 LNHDA and CDR2 SQIVND (reference sequence). This CDR3 is built from 15 residues. CDR3 bases: TGTGCCAGTATAGGGACAGGACGACGTCCGACCGAAGCTTTCTTT. Its protein is CASIGTGRRPTEAFF.

The gene calls are TRBV9 and TRBJ1-2, with 7 positions matching TRBD1. From germline, CDR1 is SGDLS and CDR2 YYNGEE. The CDR3 covers 17 residues. The trim removed 4 bases at V and 0 bases at J, leaving 12 bases unmatched. The CDR3, as DNA: TGTGCCAGCAGCCCTCGGGACAGCTTTTCTTCTAACTATGGCTACACCTTC. Encoded protein: CASSPRDSFSSNYGYTF.